A selection of T cell receptor beta chains follows, all from one sample in a study of blood T cell repertoires in COVID-19. This table comes from immunoSEQ multiplex PCR, and its TCRdb copy is limited to in-frame clones, with some not included. The repertoire has about 210,000 clones, around 81% of them found once; the top ten carry roughly 13%. Material for sequencing was peripheral blood. The source is a human donor in a cohort sampled during active COVID-19. CDR3s include the opening cysteine and the closing phenylalanine or tryptophan. The D gene is left open where the match is weak. A row's size may be missing; if present it is once, few, many or a size class.

j_call: TRBJ1-1
d_call: TRBD1
v_call: TRBV6-5
clone_size: few
cdr3_nt: TGTGCCAGCAGTTACGTTGAGACAGGGTGGGGCACTGAAGCTTTCTTT
cdr3_aa: CASSYVETGWGTEAFF

j_call: TRBJ2-7
d_call: TRBD2
v_call: TRBV29-1
clone_size: NA
cdr3_nt: TGCAGCGTCAGAACTAGCGGGGTTTCCTACGAGCAGTACTTC
cdr3_aa: CSVRTSGVSYEQYF

j_call: TRBJ2-2
d_call: NA
v_call: TRBV6-2/TRBV6-3
clone_size: NA
cdr3_nt: TGTGCCAGCAGTCCCCTCGGGTGGGGGGACGGTAGCACCGGGGAGCTGTTTTTT
cdr3_aa: CASSPLGWGDGSTGELFF

j_call: TRBJ2-2
d_call: NA
v_call: TRBV28
clone_size: NA
cdr3_nt: TGTGCCAGCAGTTTAAGGACCTCTGGGGGGGCCGGCGGGGAGCTGTTTTTT
cdr3_aa: CASSLRTSGGAGGELFF

j_call: TRBJ1-2
d_call: NA
v_call: TRBV28
clone_size: NA
cdr3_nt: TGTGCCAGCAGTTTTAGGGGGTATGGCTACACCTTC
cdr3_aa: CASSFRGYGYTF

j_call: TRBJ2-4
d_call: TRBD2
v_call: TRBV27
clone_size: NA
cdr3_nt: TGTGCCAGCAGTTCCCGACTAGCGGGAGCGAACCTAGCCAAAAACATTCAGTACTTC
cdr3_aa: CASSSRLAGANLAKNIQYF

j_call: TRBJ2-2
d_call: TRBD2
v_call: TRBV28
clone_size: many
cdr3_nt: TGTGCCAGCGGCCCTGGGGGGGACACCGGGGAGCTGTTTTTT
cdr3_aa: CASGPGGDTGELFF

j_call: TRBJ2-1
d_call: NA
v_call: TRBV21-1
clone_size: few
cdr3_nt: TGTGCCAGCAGCCCACCTACCGGGACTAGCGGGGATTGGAATGAGCAGTTCTTC
cdr3_aa: CASSPPTGTSGDWNEQFF

j_call: TRBJ2-3
d_call: NA
v_call: TRBV5-5
clone_size: NA
cdr3_nt: TGTGCCAGCAGCTCCCGGACCCGGGGAAGCACAGATACGCAGTATTTT
cdr3_aa: CASSSRTRGSTDTQYF

j_call: TRBJ1-3
d_call: TRBD1
v_call: TRBV15
clone_size: NA
cdr3_nt: TGTGCCACCAGCAGGAGTGGGACAGGAGCTGGAAACACCATATATTTT
cdr3_aa: CATSRSGTGAGNTIYF

j_call: TRBJ2-2
d_call: NA
v_call: TRBV19
clone_size: NA
cdr3_nt: TGTGCCAGTAGTATTTCAGGGGCTTTAAGCGTCACCGGGGAGCTGTTTTTT
cdr3_aa: CASSISGALSVTGELFF

j_call: TRBJ1-5
d_call: NA
v_call: TRBV5-8
clone_size: few
cdr3_nt: TGTGCCAGCAGCTTGGCTTTATACAATCAGCCCCAGCATTTT
cdr3_aa: CASSLALYNQPQHF

j_call: TRBJ2-1
d_call: TRBD2
v_call: TRBV4-3
clone_size: NA
cdr3_nt: TGCGCCAGCAGCCAAGCCAGTAACCTCGGGGGGGCGAATAACAGAAATGAGCAGTTCTTC
cdr3_aa: CASSQASNLGGANNRNEQFF

j_call: TRBJ2-1
d_call: TRBD1
v_call: TRBV2
clone_size: once
cdr3_nt: TGTGCCAGCAGTAGTACAGGGGGCAATGAGCAGTTCTTC
cdr3_aa: CASSSTGGNEQFF

j_call: TRBJ2-5
d_call: TRBD2
v_call: TRBV4-3
clone_size: NA
cdr3_nt: TGCGCCAGCAGCCCGGGGACTAGCGGGCAAGAGACCCAGTACTTC
cdr3_aa: CASSPGTSGQETQYF

j_call: TRBJ2-5
d_call: TRBD2
v_call: TRBV3-1/TRBV3-2
clone_size: NA
cdr3_nt: TGTGCCAGCAGCCAAGTCTCAACACTAGCGGGGGAGACCCAGTACTTC
cdr3_aa: CASSQVSTLAGETQYF

j_call: TRBJ2-7
d_call: NA
v_call: TRBV5-1
clone_size: NA
cdr3_nt: TGCGCCAGCAGTTTGGCCGGGGGGCTTTTCTACGAGCAGTACTTC
cdr3_aa: CASSLAGGLFYEQYF

j_call: TRBJ1-1
d_call: NA
v_call: TRBV19
clone_size: NA
cdr3_nt: TGTGCCAGTAGTATTTTGTTTGGGGGCGCGGAAGCTTTCTTT
cdr3_aa: CASSILFGGAEAFF

j_call: TRBJ1-4
d_call: NA
v_call: TRBV28
clone_size: NA
cdr3_nt: TGTGCCAGCAGGGGGGGGAGGCGGGATGAAAAACTGTTTTTT
cdr3_aa: CASRGGRRDEKLFF

j_call: TRBJ1-1
d_call: TRBD1
v_call: TRBV24-1
clone_size: NA
cdr3_nt: TGTGCCACCAGTGATCCAGGGGGCCACACTGAAGCTTTCTTT
cdr3_aa: CATSDPGGHTEAFF

j_call: TRBJ1-5
d_call: NA
v_call: TRBV5-8
clone_size: NA
cdr3_nt: TGTGCCAGCAGCTTGGCAGGGACAACTAGGGCCCAGCATTTT
cdr3_aa: CASSLAGTTRAQHF

j_call: TRBJ1-4
d_call: TRBD1
v_call: TRBV29-1
clone_size: NA
cdr3_nt: TGCAGCGTTGAAGACAGGGGGCGGAAACTGTTTTTT
cdr3_aa: CSVEDRGRKLFF

j_call: TRBJ2-7
d_call: TRBD2
v_call: TRBV19
clone_size: NA
cdr3_nt: TGTGCCAGTAGTGCCGGGGGGGGGCTCGGCTACGAGCAGTACTTC
cdr3_aa: CASSAGGGLGYEQYF

j_call: TRBJ2-7
d_call: NA
v_call: TRBV10-3
clone_size: few
cdr3_nt: TGTGCCATCAGTGAGTCCCCTAACGAGCAGTACTTC
cdr3_aa: CAISESPNEQYF

j_call: TRBJ2-3
d_call: TRBD1
v_call: TRBV30
clone_size: NA
cdr3_nt: TGTGCCTGGAGTACAGGGGAAGGCACAGATACGCAGTATTTT
cdr3_aa: CAWSTGEGTDTQYF

j_call: TRBJ2-1
d_call: TRBD2
v_call: TRBV11-1
clone_size: NA
cdr3_nt: TGTGCCAGCAGCGCCAGACTAGCGGGCGTGGATGAGCAGTTCTTC
cdr3_aa: CASSARLAGVDEQFF

j_call: TRBJ2-1
d_call: NA
v_call: TRBV19
clone_size: few
cdr3_nt: TGTGCCAGTAGTACCTCCCAGGCGTCCTACAATGAGCAGTTCTTC
cdr3_aa: CASSTSQASYNEQFF

j_call: TRBJ1-5
d_call: TRBD1
v_call: TRBV9
clone_size: few
cdr3_nt: TGTGCCAGCAGCACCCGGACAGGGCCACAAAAGGGCAATCAGCCCCAGCATTTT
cdr3_aa: CASSTRTGPQKGNQPQHF

j_call: TRBJ2-1
d_call: NA
v_call: TRBV29-1
clone_size: NA
cdr3_nt: TGCAGCGACAGGGAATACAATGAGCAGTTCTTC
cdr3_aa: CSDREYNEQFF

j_call: TRBJ1-5
d_call: NA
v_call: TRBV10-3
clone_size: NA
cdr3_nt: TGTGCCATCAGCGCCGACGGAGTCAATCAGCCCCAGCATTTT
cdr3_aa: CAISADGVNQPQHF

j_call: TRBJ2-3
d_call: TRBD2
v_call: TRBV11-2
clone_size: NA
cdr3_nt: TGTGCCAGCAGCTTGGGTAGCGGGAGGTTGAGCAAAGGCACAGATACGCAGTATTTT
cdr3_aa: CASSLGSGRLSKGTDTQYF

j_call: TRBJ1-1
d_call: TRBD1
v_call: TRBV18
clone_size: few
cdr3_nt: TGTGCCAGCTCACCACTGGGGACAGAGACTGAAGCTTTCTTT
cdr3_aa: CASSPLGTETEAFF

j_call: TRBJ1-2
d_call: TRBD1
v_call: TRBV3-1/TRBV3-2
clone_size: NA
cdr3_nt: TGTGCCAGCAGCCCGAGAGACAGGGGTCAGACCTTC
cdr3_aa: CASSPRDRGQTF

j_call: TRBJ1-1
d_call: NA
v_call: TRBV6-4
clone_size: NA
cdr3_nt: TGTGCCAGCAGTGACTTGTGGCAGACAAACACTGAAGCTTTCTTT
cdr3_aa: CASSDLWQTNTEAFF

j_call: TRBJ2-3
d_call: NA
v_call: TRBV24-1
clone_size: once
cdr3_nt: TGTGCCACCAGTGACCTCTTGCGGGGGCGGGATACGCAGTATTTT
cdr3_aa: CATSDLLRGRDTQYF

j_call: TRBJ1-5
d_call: NA
v_call: TRBV3-1/TRBV3-2
clone_size: NA
cdr3_nt: TGTGCCAGCAGCCAAGATTCGGCCGGGGGTAGTAGCAATCAGCCCCAGCATTTT
cdr3_aa: CASSQDSAGGSSNQPQHF

j_call: TRBJ2-1
d_call: TRBD2
v_call: TRBV4-2
clone_size: NA
cdr3_nt: TGTGCCAGCAGTTCGTCAAACTTGGCGGGGGGACGACAGTTCTTC
cdr3_aa: CASSSSNLAGGRQFF

j_call: TRBJ1-2
d_call: NA
v_call: TRBV5-1
clone_size: NA
cdr3_nt: TGCGCCAGCAGCCCAGGGTCTGGCTACACCTTC
cdr3_aa: CASSPGSGYTF

j_call: TRBJ2-2
d_call: NA
v_call: TRBV18
clone_size: NA
cdr3_nt: TGTGCCAGCTCACCACGGCAGAACACCGGGGAGCTGTTTTTT
cdr3_aa: CASSPRQNTGELFF

j_call: TRBJ1-5
d_call: NA
v_call: TRBV4-1
clone_size: NA
cdr3_nt: TGCGCCAGCAGCCAAGCAGGAAATCAGCCCCAGCATTTT
cdr3_aa: CASSQAGNQPQHF

j_call: TRBJ1-1
d_call: NA
v_call: TRBV29-1
clone_size: few
cdr3_nt: TGCAGCGAATACGAGTTAAACACTGAAGCTTTCTTT
cdr3_aa: CSEYELNTEAFF

j_call: TRBJ1-2
d_call: TRBD1
v_call: TRBV19
clone_size: few
cdr3_nt: TGTGCCAGTAGTCGGGACAGACATATCTATGGCTACACCTTC
cdr3_aa: CASSRDRHIYGYTF

j_call: TRBJ2-2
d_call: NA
v_call: TRBV5-6
clone_size: NA
cdr3_nt: TGTGCCAGCAGCTTAAGGTTGACGGGCACCGGGGAGCTGTTTTTT
cdr3_aa: CASSLRLTGTGELFF

j_call: TRBJ1-6
d_call: TRBD1
v_call: TRBV6-2/TRBV6-3
clone_size: NA
cdr3_nt: TGTGCCAGCAGTTCGGGACAGGCGGTAGGATCACCCCTCCACTTT
cdr3_aa: CASSSGQAVGSPLHF

j_call: TRBJ1-6
d_call: TRBD1
v_call: TRBV2
clone_size: NA
cdr3_nt: TGTGCCAGCAGTAATGGACAGGGAAATTCACCCCTCCACTTT
cdr3_aa: CASSNGQGNSPLHF

j_call: TRBJ2-1
d_call: NA
v_call: TRBV4-3
clone_size: NA
cdr3_nt: TGCGCCAGCAGCCAAGACGCCTCCCCTTTAGACAATGAGCAGTTCTTC
cdr3_aa: CASSQDASPLDNEQFF

j_call: TRBJ1-2
d_call: TRBD1
v_call: TRBV14
clone_size: once
cdr3_nt: TGTGCCAGCAGCCAAGACGGGACAGACCTCTATGGCTACACCTTC
cdr3_aa: CASSQDGTDLYGYTF

j_call: TRBJ1-3
d_call: NA
v_call: TRBV3-1/TRBV3-2
clone_size: NA
cdr3_nt: TGTGCCAGCAGCTCGAGAGGTGGAAACACCATATATTTT
cdr3_aa: CASSSRGGNTIYF